A single sample is the source of the 2 T cell receptor beta chains below, sequenced in a study of blood T cells in healthy people across ages. A sample-barcoded 5' primer and a J-beta primer mix were used in a second PCR of roughly 6 to 11 cycles. TCRdb processed the 5' RACE reads anew with MiXCR; each CDR3 protein has one entry. This table holds some 670,000 distinct CDR3 sequences, more than 45% found once. The source material was blood. The receptors come from a woman at least 80 years old in good health.

This clonotype has at least ten counts. J is TRBJ2-7 and V is TRBV21-1; the table's D gene call, TRBD2, was not cross checked with the DNA. TRBV21-1 is annotated as a pseudogene. The CDR3 length is 15 residues. CDR3 protein: CASSKVGQPSYEQYF. DNA of the CDR3: TGTGCCAGCAGCAAAGTAGGGCAGCCCTCCTACGAGCAGTACTTC.

This clonotype showed up many times. The chain couples TRBV7-9 to TRBJ1-2; D gene ambiguous. The V and J ends lost 7 bases and 2 bases respectively, with 17 bases between them. Germline V gene sequence: CDR1 SEHNR, CDR2 FQNEAQ (reference sequence). This CDR3 is built from 15 residues. This CDR3 reads CASTLDGPRNYGYTF. CDR3 nucleotide sequence: TGTGCCAGCACCCTGGACGGACCTCGGAACTATGGCTACACCTTC. Full variable domain (remainder filled in from reference TRBV7-9 and TRBJ1-2): DTGVSQNPRHKITKRGQNVTFRCDPISEHNRLYWYRQTLGQGPEFLTYFQNEAQLEKSRLLSDRFSAERPKGSFSTLEIQRTEQGDSAMYLCASTLDGPRNYGYTFGSGTRLTVV.